These T cell receptor beta chains were read from a single sample in a study of cytomegalovirus exposure and HLA in healthy donors. Sequencing used immunoSEQ multiplex PCR; TCRdb keeps in-frame clones, though not all of them. The sample lists 95,000 to 100,000 clones; more than 80% were seen once. Specimen: PBMCs. These receptors originate from a man younger than 40 in good health and CMV-seronegative. Both conserved end residues are part of each CDR3. A D gene is named only where the DNA matches it firmly. Clone size is given for some rows only: seen once, a few or many times, or a class if the clone is expanded.

V: TRBV5-1; J: TRBJ1-5; size: -; length: 16; D: TRBD1; DNA: TGCGCCAGCAGCCGGGGGACAGAAAGAGGCAATCAGCCCCAGCATTTT; CDR3: CASSRGTERGNQPQHF
V: TRBV9; J: TRBJ2-5; size: -; length: 17; D: TRBD2; DNA: TGTGCCAGCAGCGTTGCTAGCGGGAGAGGGGGGGGAGAGACCCAGTACTTC; CDR3: CASSVASGRGGGETQYF
V: TRBV4-1; J: TRBJ2-3; size: -; length: 12; D: TRBD1; DNA: TGCGCCAGCAGCCAAGAGACAGGGACCCACCATTTT; CDR3: CASSQETGTHHF
V: TRBV19; J: TRBJ2-3; size: -; length: 14; D: -; DNA: TGTGCCAGTAGTAACCCGGGAAGGGAGGATACGCAGTATTTT; CDR3: CASSNPGREDTQYF
V: TRBV7-9; J: TRBJ2-7; size: -; length: 11; D: -; DNA: TGTGCCAGCAGCAACAGTATCGAGCAGTACTTC; CDR3: CASSNSIEQYF
V: TRBV25-1; J: TRBJ2-5; size: -; length: 16; D: -; DNA: TGTGCCAGCAGTGAAGGGACTCAGGCGTATACCGAGACCCAGTACTTC; CDR3: CASSEGTQAYTETQYF
V: TRBV27; J: TRBJ2-7; size: -; length: 17; D: TRBD2; DNA: TGTGCCAGCAGTTTATCGAGTCTAGCGGGAGGTTACTACGAGCAGTACTTC; CDR3: CASSLSSLAGGYYEQYF
V: TRBV5-6; J: TRBJ2-6; size: -; length: 17; D: TRBD1; DNA: TGTGCCAGCAGCGGGGGACAGGGGGGCGCTGGGGCCAACGTCCTGACTTTC; CDR3: CASSGGQGGAGANVLTF
V: TRBV9; J: TRBJ2-6; size: few; length: 17; D: TRBD2; DNA: TGTGCCAGCAGCCACGGACTAGCGGGAGCTGGGGCCAACGTCCTGACTTTC; CDR3: CASSHGLAGAGANVLTF
V: TRBV11-1; J: TRBJ1-6; size: once; length: 16; D: TRBD1; DNA: TGTGCCAGCAGCCGCGGGACAGGGGACGGGGATTCACCCCTCCACTTT; CDR3: CASSRGTGDGDSPLHF
V: TRBV27; J: TRBJ1-2; size: -; length: 15; D: -; DNA: TGTGCCAGCATAGGGAGTGGGGGGTATCACTATGGCTACACCTTC; CDR3: CASIGSGGYHYGYTF
V: TRBV28; J: TRBJ2-7; size: -; length: 16; D: -; DNA: TGTGCCAGCAGCTATAACCGGGACACCCCGTCCTACGAGCAGTACTTC; CDR3: CASSYNRDTPSYEQYF
V: TRBV28; J: TRBJ1-5; size: -; length: 14; D: TRBD1; DNA: TGTGCCAGCAGTAAAGGGGACAGGCCGGTTCCCCAGCATTTT; CDR3: CASSKGDRPVPQHF
V: TRBV11-3; J: TRBJ2-3; size: -; length: 13; D: -; DNA: TGTGCCAGCAGCCGCCCAGGGTTGGATACGCAGTATTTT; CDR3: CASSRPGLDTQYF
V: TRBV11-3; J: TRBJ1-4; size: few; length: 17; D: TRBD1; DNA: TGTGCCAGCAGCTTCTGGGACAGGGTGAGCGCTAATGAAAAACTGTTTTTT; CDR3: CASSFWDRVSANEKLFF
V: TRBV19; J: TRBJ2-3; size: -; length: 17; D: TRBD1; DNA: TGTGCCAGCGAGACACAGGGGATTCAGTTTACCACAGATACGCAGTATTTT; CDR3: CASETQGIQFTTDTQYF
V: TRBV5-5; J: TRBJ2-1; size: -; length: 15; D: TRBD2; DNA: TGTGCCAGCAGCAGTAGCGGGAGGGAGGCCAATGAGCAGTTCTTC; CDR3: CASSSSGREANEQFF
V: TRBV6-4; J: TRBJ1-1; size: -; length: 11; D: -; DNA: TGTGCCAGCAGGACAGGTACCCGGGCTTTCTTT; CDR3: CASRTGTRAFF
V: TRBV7-9; J: TRBJ1-1; size: -; length: 13; D: -; DNA: TGTGCCAGCAGCTTCGAGGGGAACACTGAAGCTTTCTTT; CDR3: CASSFEGNTEAFF
V: TRBV2; J: TRBJ1-2; size: -; length: 12; D: TRBD1; DNA: TGTGCCAGCAGGGGACAGGGTGATGGCTACACCTTC; CDR3: CASRGQGDGYTF
V: TRBV4-1; J: TRBJ1-6; size: few; length: 18; D: TRBD1; DNA: TGCGCCAGCAGCCCTCGGGGGGTAAGGGACAGGGGCAATTCACCCCTCCACTTT; CDR3: CASSPRGVRDRGNSPLHF
V: TRBV29-1; J: TRBJ2-1; size: -; length: 13; D: -; DNA: TGCAGCGCGTCAGGGACATTGGGTACTGAGCAGTTCTTC; CDR3: CSASGTLGTEQFF
V: TRBV9; J: TRBJ2-7; size: -; length: 13; D: -; DNA: TGTGCCAGCAGCCTCACAGGGATCTACGAGCAGTACTTC; CDR3: CASSLTGIYEQYF
V: TRBV5-8; J: TRBJ2-1; size: -; length: 15; D: TRBD2; DNA: TGTGCCAGCATTCCGGGACTAGGTTCCTACAATGAGCAGTTCTTC; CDR3: CASIPGLGSYNEQFF
V: TRBV10-3; J: TRBJ1-5; size: -; length: 15; D: TRBD1; DNA: TGTGCCATCAGTGGGGACAGGGGGACAGATCAGCCCCAGCATTTT; CDR3: CAISGDRGTDQPQHF
V: TRBV5-6; J: TRBJ1-5; size: -; length: 12; D: -; DNA: TGTGCCAGCGAGGGGGTTAATCAGCCCCAGCATTTT; CDR3: CASEGVNQPQHF
V: TRBV5-6; J: TRBJ2-3; size: -; length: 14; D: -; DNA: TGTGCCAGCACCCTAGGTGGCCTCACAGATACGCAGTATTTT; CDR3: CASTLGGLTDTQYF
V: TRBV27; J: TRBJ1-5; size: -; length: 15; D: TRBD1; DNA: TGTGCCAGCTCTTTAGGGACAGGGGGGAATCAGCCCCAGCATTTT; CDR3: CASSLGTGGNQPQHF
V: TRBV14; J: TRBJ2-5; size: -; length: 15; D: -; DNA: TGTGCCAGCAGCCACAGAGCGCTGGCGGCGGAGACCCAGTACTTC; CDR3: CASSHRALAAETQYF